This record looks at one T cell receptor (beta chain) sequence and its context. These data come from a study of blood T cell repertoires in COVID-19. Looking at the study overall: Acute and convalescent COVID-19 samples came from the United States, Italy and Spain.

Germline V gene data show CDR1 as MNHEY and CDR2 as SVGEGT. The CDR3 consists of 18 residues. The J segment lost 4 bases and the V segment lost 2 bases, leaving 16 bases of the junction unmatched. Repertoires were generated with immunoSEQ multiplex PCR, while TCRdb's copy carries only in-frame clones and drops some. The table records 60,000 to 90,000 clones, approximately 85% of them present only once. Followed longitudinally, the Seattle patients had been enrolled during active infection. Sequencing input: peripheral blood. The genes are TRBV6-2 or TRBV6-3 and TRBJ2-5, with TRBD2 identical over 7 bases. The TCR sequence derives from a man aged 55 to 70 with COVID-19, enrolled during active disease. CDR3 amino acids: CASSYQPDLSGLVETQYF. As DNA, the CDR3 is TGTGCCAGCAGTTACCAACCCGATCTCTCAGGACTAGTAGAGACCCAGTACTTC.